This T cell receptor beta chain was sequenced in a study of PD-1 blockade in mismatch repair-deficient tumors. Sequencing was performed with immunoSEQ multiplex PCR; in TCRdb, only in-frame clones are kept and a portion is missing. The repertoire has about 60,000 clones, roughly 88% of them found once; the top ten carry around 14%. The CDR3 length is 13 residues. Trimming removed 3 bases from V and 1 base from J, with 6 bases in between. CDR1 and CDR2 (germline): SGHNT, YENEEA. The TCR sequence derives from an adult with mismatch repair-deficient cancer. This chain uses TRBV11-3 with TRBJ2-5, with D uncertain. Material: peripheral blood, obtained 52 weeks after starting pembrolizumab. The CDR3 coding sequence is TGTGCCAGCAGCTTGGGCATCCAAGAGACCCAGTACTTC. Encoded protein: CASSLGIQETQYF.